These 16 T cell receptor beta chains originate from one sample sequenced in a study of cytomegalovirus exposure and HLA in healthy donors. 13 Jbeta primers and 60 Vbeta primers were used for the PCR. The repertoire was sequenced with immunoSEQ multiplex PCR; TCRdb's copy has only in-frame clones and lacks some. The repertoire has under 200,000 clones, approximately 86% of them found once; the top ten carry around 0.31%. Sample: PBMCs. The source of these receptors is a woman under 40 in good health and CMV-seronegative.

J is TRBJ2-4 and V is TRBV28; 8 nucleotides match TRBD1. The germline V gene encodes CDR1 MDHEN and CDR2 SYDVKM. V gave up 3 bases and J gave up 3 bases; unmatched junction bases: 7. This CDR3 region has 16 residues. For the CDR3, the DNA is TGTGCCAGCAGTTTGACAGGGGACAGGAACAAAAACATTCAGTACTTC. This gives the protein CASSLTGDRNKNIQYF. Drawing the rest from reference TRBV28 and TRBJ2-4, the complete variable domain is DVKVTQSSRYLVKRTGEKVFLECVQDMDHENMFWYRQDPGLGLRLIYFSYDVKMKEKGDIPEGYSVSREKKERFSLILESASTNQTSMYLCASSLTGDRNKNIQYFGAGTRLSVL.

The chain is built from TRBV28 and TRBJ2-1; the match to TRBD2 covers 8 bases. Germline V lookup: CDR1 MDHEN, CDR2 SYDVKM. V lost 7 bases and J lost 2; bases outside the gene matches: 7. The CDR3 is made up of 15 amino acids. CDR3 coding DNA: TGTGCCAGCAAACGTAGCGGGGAGACCTACAATGAGCAGTTCTTC. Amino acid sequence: CASKRSGETYNEQFF.

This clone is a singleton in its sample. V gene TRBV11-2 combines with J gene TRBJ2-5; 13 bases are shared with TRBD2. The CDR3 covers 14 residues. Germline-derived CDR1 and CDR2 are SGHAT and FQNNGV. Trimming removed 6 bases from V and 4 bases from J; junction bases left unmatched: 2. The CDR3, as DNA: TGTGCCAGCAGACTAGCGGGGGGGTTAGAGACCCAGTACTTC. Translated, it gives CASRLAGGLETQYF.

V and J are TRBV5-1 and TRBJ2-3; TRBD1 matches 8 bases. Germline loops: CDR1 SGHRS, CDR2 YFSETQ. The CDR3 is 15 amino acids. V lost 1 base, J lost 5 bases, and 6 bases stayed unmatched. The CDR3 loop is CASSLLPGQEDTQYF. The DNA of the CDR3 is TGCGCCAGCAGCTTGTTACCGGGACAGGAAGATACGCAGTATTTT.

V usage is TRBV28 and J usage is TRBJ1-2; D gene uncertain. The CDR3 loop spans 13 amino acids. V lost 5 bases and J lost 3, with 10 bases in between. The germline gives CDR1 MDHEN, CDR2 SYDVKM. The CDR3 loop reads CASSPRRDYGYTF. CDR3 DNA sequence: TGTGCCAGCAGTCCCAGACGGGACTATGGCTACACCTTC.

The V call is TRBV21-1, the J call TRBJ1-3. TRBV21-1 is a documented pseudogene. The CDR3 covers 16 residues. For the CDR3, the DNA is TGTGCCAGCAGCAAAGACCCTCGGAGCTCTGGAAACACCATATATTTT. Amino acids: CASSKDPRSSGNTIYF.

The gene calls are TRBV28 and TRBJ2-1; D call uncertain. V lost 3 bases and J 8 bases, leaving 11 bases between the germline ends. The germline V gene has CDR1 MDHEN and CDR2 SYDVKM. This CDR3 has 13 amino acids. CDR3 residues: CASSFPENDEQFF. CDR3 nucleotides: TGTGCCAGCAGTTTCCCGGAGAATGATGAGCAGTTCTTC. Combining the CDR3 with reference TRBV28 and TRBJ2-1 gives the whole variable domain DVKVTQSSRYLVKRTGEKVFLECVQDMDHENMFWYRQDPGLGLRLIYFSYDVKMKEKGDIPEGYSVSREKKERFSLILESASTNQTSMYLCASSFPENDEQFFGPGTRLTVL.

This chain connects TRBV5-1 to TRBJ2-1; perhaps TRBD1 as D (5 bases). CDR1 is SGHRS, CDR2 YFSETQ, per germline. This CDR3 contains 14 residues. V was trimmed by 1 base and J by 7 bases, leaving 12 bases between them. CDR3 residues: CASSLTGGSNEQFF. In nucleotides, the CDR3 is TGCGCCAGCAGCTTGACAGGCGGTTCGAATGAGCAGTTCTTC. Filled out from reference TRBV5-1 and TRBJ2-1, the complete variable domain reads KAGVTQTPRYLIKTRGQQVTLSCSPISGHRSVSWYQQTPGQGLQFLFEYFSETQRNKGNFPGRFSGRQFSNSRSEMNVSTLELGDSALYLCASSLTGGSNEQFFGPGTRLTVL.

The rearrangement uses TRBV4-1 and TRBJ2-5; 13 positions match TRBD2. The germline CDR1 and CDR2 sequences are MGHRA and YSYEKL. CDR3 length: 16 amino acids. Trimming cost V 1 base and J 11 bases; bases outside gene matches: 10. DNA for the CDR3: TGCGCCAGCAGCCAAGGAGCCGGGACTAGCGGGACAAGGCAGTACTTC. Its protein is CASSQGAGTSGTRQYF.

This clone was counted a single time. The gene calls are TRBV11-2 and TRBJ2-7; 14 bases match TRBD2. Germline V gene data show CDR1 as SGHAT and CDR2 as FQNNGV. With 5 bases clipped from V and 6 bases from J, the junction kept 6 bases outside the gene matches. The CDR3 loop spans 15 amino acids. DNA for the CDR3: TGTGCCAGCAGCACGGGACTAGCGGGGGTAAGCGAGCAGTACTTC. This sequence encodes CASSTGLAGVSEQYF.

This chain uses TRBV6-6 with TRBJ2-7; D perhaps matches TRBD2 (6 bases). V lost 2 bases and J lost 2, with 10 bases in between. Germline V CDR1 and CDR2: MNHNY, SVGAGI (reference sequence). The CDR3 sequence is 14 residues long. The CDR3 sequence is CASSYGGLPYEQYF. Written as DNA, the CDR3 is TGTGCCAGCAGTTACGGGGGACTCCCCTACGAGCAGTACTTC.

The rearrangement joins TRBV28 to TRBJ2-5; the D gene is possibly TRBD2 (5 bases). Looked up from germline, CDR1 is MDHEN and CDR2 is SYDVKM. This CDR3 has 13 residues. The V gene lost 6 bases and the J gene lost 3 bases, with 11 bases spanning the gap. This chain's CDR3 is CASSRSGEETQYF. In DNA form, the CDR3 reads TGTGCCAGCAGCCGGAGCGGCGAAGAGACCCAGTACTTC.

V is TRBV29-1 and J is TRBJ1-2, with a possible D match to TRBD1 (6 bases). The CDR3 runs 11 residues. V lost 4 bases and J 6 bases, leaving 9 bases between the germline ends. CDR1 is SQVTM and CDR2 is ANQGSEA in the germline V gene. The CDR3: CSVAGVNGYTF. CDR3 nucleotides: TGCAGCGTTGCAGGGGTTAATGGCTACACCTTC.

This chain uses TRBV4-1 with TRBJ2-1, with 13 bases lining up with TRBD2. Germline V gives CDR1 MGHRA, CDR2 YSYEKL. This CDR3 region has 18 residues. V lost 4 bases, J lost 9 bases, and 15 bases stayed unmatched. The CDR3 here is CASSPNPLLAGGPGEQFF. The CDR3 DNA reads TGCGCCAGCAGCCCTAACCCCTTACTAGCGGGAGGGCCGGGTGAGCAGTTCTTC.

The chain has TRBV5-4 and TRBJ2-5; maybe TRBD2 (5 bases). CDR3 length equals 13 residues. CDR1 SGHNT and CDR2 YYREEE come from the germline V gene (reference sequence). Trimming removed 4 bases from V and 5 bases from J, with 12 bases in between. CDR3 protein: CASSLWPGETQYF. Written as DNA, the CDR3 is TGTGCCAGCAGCCTGTGGCCGGGGGAGACCCAGTACTTC.

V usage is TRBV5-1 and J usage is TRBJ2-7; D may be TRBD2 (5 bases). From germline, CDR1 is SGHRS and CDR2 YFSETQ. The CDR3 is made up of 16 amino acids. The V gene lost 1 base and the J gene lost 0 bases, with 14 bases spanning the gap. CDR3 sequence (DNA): TGCGCCAGCAGCTTGCGTCCAGCGGCGAGCTCCTACGAGCAGTACTTC. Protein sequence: CASSLRPAASSYEQYF.